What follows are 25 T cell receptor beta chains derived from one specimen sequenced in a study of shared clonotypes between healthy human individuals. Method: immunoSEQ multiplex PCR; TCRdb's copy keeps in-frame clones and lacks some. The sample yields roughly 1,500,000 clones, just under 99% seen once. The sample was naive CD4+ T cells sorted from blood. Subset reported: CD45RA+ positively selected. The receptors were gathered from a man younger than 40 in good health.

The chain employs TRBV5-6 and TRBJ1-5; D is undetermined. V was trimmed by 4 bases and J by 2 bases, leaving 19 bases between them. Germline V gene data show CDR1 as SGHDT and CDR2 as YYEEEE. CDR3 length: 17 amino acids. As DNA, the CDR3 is TGTGCCAGCAGCCGAACCGGAGGTTCGGTGGGCAATCAGCCCCAGCATTTT. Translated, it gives CASSRTGGSVGNQPQHF. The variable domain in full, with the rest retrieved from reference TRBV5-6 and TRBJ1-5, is DAGVTQSPTHLIKTRGQQVTLRCSPKSGHDTVSWYQQALGQGPQFIFQYYEEEERQRGNFPDRFSGHQFPNYSSELNVNALLLGDSALYLCASSRTGGSVGNQPQHFGDGTRLSIL.

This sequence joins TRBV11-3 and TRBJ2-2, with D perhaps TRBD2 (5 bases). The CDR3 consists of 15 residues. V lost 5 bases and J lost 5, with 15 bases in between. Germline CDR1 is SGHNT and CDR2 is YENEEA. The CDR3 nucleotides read TGTGCCAGCAGCCCTAGCTGGCCAGAAACCGGGGAGCTGTTTTTT. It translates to CASSPSWPETGELFF.

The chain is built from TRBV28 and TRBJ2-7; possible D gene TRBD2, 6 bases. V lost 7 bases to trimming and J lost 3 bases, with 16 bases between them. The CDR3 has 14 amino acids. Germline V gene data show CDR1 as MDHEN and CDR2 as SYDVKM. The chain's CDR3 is CASTLGGPYYEQYF. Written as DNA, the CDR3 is TGTGCCAGCACCTTGGGAGGACCCTACTACGAGCAGTACTTC. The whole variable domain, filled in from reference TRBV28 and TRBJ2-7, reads DVKVTQSSRYLVKRTGEKVFLECVQDMDHENMFWYRQDPGLGLRLIYFSYDVKMKEKGDIPEGYSVSREKKERFSLILESASTNQTSMYLCASTLGGPYYEQYFGPGTRLTVT.

As DNA, the CDR3 is TGTGCCATCAAAGTCGGGACAGGGGACACTGAAGCTTTCTTT. Its protein is CAIKVGTGDTEAFF. The chain has TRBV10-3 and TRBJ1-1; 10 bases match TRBD1. Per germline, CDR1 ENHRY and CDR2 SYGVKD. Trimming removed 7 bases from V and 3 bases from J; junction bases left unmatched: 5. There are 14 residues in the CDR3.

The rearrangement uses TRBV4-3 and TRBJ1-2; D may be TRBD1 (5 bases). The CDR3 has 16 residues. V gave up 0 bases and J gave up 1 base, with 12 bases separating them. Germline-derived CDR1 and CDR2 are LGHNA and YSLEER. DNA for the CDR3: TGCGCCAGCAGCCAAGATCTCCAGGGAGTTAACTATGGCTACACCTTC. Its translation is CASSQDLQGVNYGYTF.

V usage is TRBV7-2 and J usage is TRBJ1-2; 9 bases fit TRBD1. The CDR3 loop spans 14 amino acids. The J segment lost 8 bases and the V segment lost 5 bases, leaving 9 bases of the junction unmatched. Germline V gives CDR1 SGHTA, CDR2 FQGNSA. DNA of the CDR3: TGTGCCAGCAGCCCACGACAGGGGGTAAGCGGCTACACCTTC. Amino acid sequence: CASSPRQGVSGYTF.

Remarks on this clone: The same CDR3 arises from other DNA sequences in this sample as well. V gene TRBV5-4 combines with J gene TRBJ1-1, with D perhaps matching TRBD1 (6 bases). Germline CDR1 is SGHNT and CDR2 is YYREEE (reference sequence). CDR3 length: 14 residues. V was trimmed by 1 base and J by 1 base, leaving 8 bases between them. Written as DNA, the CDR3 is TGTGCCAGCAGCTTGACAGGGTCGAACACTGAAGCTTTCTTT. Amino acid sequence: CASSLTGSNTEAFF.

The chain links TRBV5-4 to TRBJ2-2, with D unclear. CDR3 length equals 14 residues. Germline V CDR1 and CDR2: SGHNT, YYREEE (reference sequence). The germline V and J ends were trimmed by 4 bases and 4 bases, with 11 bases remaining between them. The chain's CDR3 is CASSPAKSTGELFF. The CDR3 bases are TGTGCCAGCAGCCCAGCTAAAAGCACCGGGGAGCTGTTTTTT.

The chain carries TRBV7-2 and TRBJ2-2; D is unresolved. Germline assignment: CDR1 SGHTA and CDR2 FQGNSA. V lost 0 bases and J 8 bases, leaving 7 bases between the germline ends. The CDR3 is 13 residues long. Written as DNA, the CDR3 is TGTGCCAGCAGCTTAGCCAGAGTTGGGGAGCTGTTTTTT. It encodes CASSLARVGELFF.

The DNA for the CDR3 is TGTGCCAGCTACCGGGGAGAGGATACGCAGTATTTT. Translating gives CASYRGEDTQYF. The chain uses TRBV6-5 and TRBJ2-3; D is possibly TRBD2 (5 bases). The CDR3 contains 12 residues. Trimming shortened V by 8 bases and J by 6 bases, and 12 bases separated the two germline ends. The germline V gene has CDR1 MNHEY and CDR2 SVGAGI.

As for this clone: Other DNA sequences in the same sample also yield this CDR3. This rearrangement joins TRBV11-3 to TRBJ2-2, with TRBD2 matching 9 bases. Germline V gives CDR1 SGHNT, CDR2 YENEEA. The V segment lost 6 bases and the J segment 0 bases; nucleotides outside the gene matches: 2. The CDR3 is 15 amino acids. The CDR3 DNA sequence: TGTGCCAGCAGTTCTAGCGGGACGAACACCGGGGAGCTGTTTTTT. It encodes CASSSSGTNTGELFF.

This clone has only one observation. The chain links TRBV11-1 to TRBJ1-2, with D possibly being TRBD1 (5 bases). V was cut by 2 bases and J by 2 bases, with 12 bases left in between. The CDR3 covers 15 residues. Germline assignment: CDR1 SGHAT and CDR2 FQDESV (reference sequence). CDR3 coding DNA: TGTGCCAGCAGCTTAATAACAGGCGGAAACTATGGCTACACCTTC. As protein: CASSLITGGNYGYTF.

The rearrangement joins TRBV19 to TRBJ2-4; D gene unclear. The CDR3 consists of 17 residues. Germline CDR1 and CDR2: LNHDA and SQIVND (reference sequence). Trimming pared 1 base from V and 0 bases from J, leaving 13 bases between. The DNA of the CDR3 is TGTGCCAGTAGTATAGGGGTCCGAATACTAGCCAAAAACATTCAGTACTTC. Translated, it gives CASSIGVRILAKNIQYF.

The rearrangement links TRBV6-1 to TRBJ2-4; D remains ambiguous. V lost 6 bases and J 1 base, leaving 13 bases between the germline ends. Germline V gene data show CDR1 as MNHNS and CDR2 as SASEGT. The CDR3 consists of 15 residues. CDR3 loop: CASSPLETAKNIQYF. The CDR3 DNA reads TGTGCCAGCAGCCCGTTGGAGACTGCCAAAAACATTCAGTACTTC.

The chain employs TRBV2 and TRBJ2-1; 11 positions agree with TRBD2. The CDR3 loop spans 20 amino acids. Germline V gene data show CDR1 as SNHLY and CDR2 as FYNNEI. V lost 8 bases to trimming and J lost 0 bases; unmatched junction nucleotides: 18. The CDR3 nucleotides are TGTGCCAGCTTTTTCCGGCGGCTAGCGGGAGGTGACAGCTCCTACAATGAGCAGTTCTTC. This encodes CASFFRRLAGGDSSYNEQFF. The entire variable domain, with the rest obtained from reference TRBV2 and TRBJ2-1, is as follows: EPEVTQTPSHQVTQMGQEVILRCVPISNHLYFYWYRQILGQKVEFLVSFYNNEISEKSEIFDDQFSVERPDGSNFTLKIRSTKLEDSAMYFCASFFRRLAGGDSSYNEQFFGPGTRLTVL.

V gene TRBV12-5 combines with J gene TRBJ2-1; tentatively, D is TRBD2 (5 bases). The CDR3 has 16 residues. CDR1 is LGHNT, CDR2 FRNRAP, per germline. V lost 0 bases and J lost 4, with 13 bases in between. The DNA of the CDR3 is TGTGCTAGTGGTTTGGTACTAGGTGGGATATACAATGAGCAGTTCTTC. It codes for CASGLVLGGIYNEQFF.

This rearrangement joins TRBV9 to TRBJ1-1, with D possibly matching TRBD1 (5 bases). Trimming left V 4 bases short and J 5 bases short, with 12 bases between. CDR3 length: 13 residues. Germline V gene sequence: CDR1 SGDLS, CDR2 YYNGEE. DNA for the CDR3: TGTGCCAGCAGCATAGCAGGGCGAACTGAAGCTTTCTTT. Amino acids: CASSIAGRTEAFF.

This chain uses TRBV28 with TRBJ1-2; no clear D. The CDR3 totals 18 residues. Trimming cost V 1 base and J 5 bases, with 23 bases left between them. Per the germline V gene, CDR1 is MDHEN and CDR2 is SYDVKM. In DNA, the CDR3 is TGTGCCAGCAGTTTATATCAGTTTTATGGTTCGAGGGTTTATGGCTACACCTTC. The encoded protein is CASSLYQFYGSRVYGYTF.

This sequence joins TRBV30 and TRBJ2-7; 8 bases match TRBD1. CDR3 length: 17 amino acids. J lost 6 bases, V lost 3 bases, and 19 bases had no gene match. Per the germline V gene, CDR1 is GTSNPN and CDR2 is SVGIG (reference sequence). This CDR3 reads CAWRGWTGSPTRGEQYF. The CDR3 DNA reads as TGTGCCTGGAGAGGGTGGACAGGGTCCCCAACCCGCGGCGAGCAGTACTTC.

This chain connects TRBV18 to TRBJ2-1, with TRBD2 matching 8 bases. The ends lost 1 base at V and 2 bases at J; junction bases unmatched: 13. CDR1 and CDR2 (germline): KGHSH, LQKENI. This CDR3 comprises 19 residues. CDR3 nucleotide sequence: TGTGCCAGCTCACCACGGAGTTTTACTGGTAGCGGGGCCTACAATGAGCAGTTCTTC. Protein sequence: CASSPRSFTGSGAYNEQFF.

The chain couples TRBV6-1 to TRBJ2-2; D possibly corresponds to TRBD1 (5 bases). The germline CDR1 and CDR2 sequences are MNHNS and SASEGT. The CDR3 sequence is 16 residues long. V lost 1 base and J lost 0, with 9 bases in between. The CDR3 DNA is TGTGCCAGCAGTGAAGTCTGGACAACGAACACCGGGGAGCTGTTTTTT. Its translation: CASSEVWTTNTGELFF.

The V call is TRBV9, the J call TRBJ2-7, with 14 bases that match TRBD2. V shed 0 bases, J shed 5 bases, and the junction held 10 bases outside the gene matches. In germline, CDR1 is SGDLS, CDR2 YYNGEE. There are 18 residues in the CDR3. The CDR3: CASSVATGTSGSRDEQYF. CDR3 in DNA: TGTGCCAGCAGCGTAGCTACGGGGACTAGCGGGAGTCGGGACGAGCAGTACTTC.

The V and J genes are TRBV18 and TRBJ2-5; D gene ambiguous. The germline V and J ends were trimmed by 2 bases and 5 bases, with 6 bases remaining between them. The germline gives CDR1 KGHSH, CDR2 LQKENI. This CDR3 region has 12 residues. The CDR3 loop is CASSPFGETQYF. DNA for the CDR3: TGTGCCAGCTCACCATTTGGGGAGACCCAGTACTTC. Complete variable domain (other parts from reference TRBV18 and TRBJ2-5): NAGVMQNPRHLVRRRGQEARLRCSPMKGHSHVYWYRQLPEEGLKFMVYLQKENIIDESGMPKERFSAEFPKEGPSILRIQQVVRGDSAAYFCASSPFGETQYFGPGTRLLVL.

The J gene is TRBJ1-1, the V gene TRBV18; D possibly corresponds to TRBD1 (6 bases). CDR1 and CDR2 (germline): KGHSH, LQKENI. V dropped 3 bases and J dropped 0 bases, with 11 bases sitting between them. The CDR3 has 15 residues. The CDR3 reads CASSPQGFVNTEAFF. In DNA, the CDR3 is TGTGCCAGCTCACCTCAGGGGTTTGTGAACACTGAAGCTTTCTTT.

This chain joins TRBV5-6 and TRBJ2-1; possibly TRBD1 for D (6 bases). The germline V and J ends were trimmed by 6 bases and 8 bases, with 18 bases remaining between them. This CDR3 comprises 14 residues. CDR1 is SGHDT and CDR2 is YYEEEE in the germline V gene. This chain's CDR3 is CASIQTGRPHEQFF. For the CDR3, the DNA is TGTGCCAGCATCCAGACAGGTAGGCCCCATGAGCAGTTCTTC.